This T cell receptor (beta chain) derives from a study of shared clonotypes between healthy human individuals. The CDR3 runs 16 residues. Germline loops: CDR1 SGHTA, CDR2 FQGNSA. Trimming cost V 1 base and J 0 bases; bases outside gene matches: 3. The material for each subset, its genomic DNA, was split evenly across several immunoSEQ plates. TCRdb's table, derived via immunoSEQ multiplex PCR, lists solely in-frame clones and lacks some. The sample has about 2.4 million clones; approximately 94% are singletons. The rearrangement uses TRBV7-2 and TRBJ1-2; 9 bases are shared with TRBD1. This receptor was obtained from a man between 18 and 35 years old in good health. Material for sequencing was naive CD4+ T cells sorted from blood. Noted subset: CD45RA+ positively selected. CDR3 DNA sequence: TGTGCCAGCAGCTTAGGAGGACAGGGGTCTAACTATGGCTACACCTTC. Translating gives CASSLGGQGSNYGYTF.